These 26 T cell receptor beta chains were sequenced from one sample in a study of blood T cell repertoires in COVID-19. Some clones are missing from TCRdb's copy, which holds only in-frame ones; the method was immunoSEQ multiplex PCR. Found here are a few hundred thousand clones, 81% of them singletons; the top ten hold more than 0.95%. Sequencing was performed on peripheral blood. All receptors come from a human donor with acute or convalescent COVID-19. The donor label of this sample is uncertain.

V gene TRBV11-2 combines with J gene TRBJ1-5; D not resolved. Trimming stripped 1 base from V and 5 bases from J, with 6 bases between. The CDR3 is 13 amino acids. Germline V CDR1 and CDR2: SGHAT, FQNNGV. The CDR3 nucleotides read TGTGCCAGCAGCTTAGTTCCGGATCAGCCCCAGCATTTT. Amino acid sequence: CASSLVPDQPQHF.

The rearrangement links TRBV6-2 or TRBV6-3 to TRBJ2-7, with a weak D call TRBD2 (6 bases). This CDR3 has 13 amino acids. Germline CDR1 MNHEY, CDR2 SVGEGT. Trimming took off 6 bases at V and 4 bases at J, with 13 bases between the two ends. CDR3 amino acids: CASSRDSLYEQYF. The CDR3 DNA is TGTGCCAGCAGCAGGGACTCCCTTTACGAGCAGTACTTC.

The chain employs TRBV5-5 and TRBJ1-2, with 7 positions matching TRBD1. There are 15 residues in the CDR3. Germline trimming cut 4 bases from V and 3 bases from J; bases unmatched to any gene: 9. Germline CDR1 and CDR2: SGHKS and YYEKEE (reference sequence). The DNA of the CDR3 is TGTGCCAGCAGCGGGGACAGTGGGTCAGACTATGGCTACACCTTC. This encodes CASSGDSGSDYGYTF.

The V gene is TRBV10-2, the J gene TRBJ2-7, with 9 bases matching TRBD2. This CDR3 is built from 14 residues. V shed 9 bases, J shed 0 bases, and the junction held 6 bases outside the gene matches. Germline lookup yields CDR1 WSHSY and CDR2 SAAADI. The CDR3 loop reads CASLAGLPSYEQYF. The CDR3 DNA is TGCGCCAGTCTAGCGGGGCTGCCCTCCTACGAGCAGTACTTC.

The V call is TRBV30, the J call TRBJ2-7; TRBD1 matches at 11 bases. V shed 3 bases and J 12 bases; nucleotides not matched to a gene: 13. This CDR3 contains 14 residues. The germline CDR1 and CDR2 sequences are GTSNPN and SVGIG (reference sequence). CDR3 amino acids: CAWSTGTGGLQRYF. The CDR3 bases are TGTGCCTGGAGCACCGGGACAGGGGGACTCCAGAGGTACTTC.

V is TRBV28 and J is TRBJ1-2; D is possibly TRBD1 (5 bases). Germline V lookup: CDR1 MDHEN, CDR2 SYDVKM. Trimming took off 1 base at V and 5 bases at J, with 11 bases between the two ends. The CDR3 has 14 residues. CDR3 residues: CASSLSRPGYGYTF. CDR3 nucleotide sequence: TGTGCCAGCAGTTTATCTAGGCCAGGGTATGGCTACACCTTC.

The chain couples TRBV6-6 to TRBJ2-7; TRBD2 matches at 10 bases. CDR1 and CDR2 from the germline V gene are MNHNY and SVGAGI (reference sequence). Trimming removed 6 bases from V and 2 bases from J; junction bases left unmatched: 7. This CDR3 is 15 amino acids long. CDR3 bases: TGTGCCAGCAGCCTCGGACTAGCGGAAACCTACGAGCAGTACTTC. Its protein is CASSLGLAETYEQYF.

There are many counts of this clone. The rearrangement joins TRBV11-3 to TRBJ1-1; no clear D gene. Germline V gene data show CDR1 as SGHNT and CDR2 as YENEEA. CDR3 size: 13 residues. The ends were cut back, 4 bases at V and 5 bases at J, with 11 bases in the middle. The CDR3 DNA reads as TGTGCCAGCAGCTCCGAGTCGGGTACTGAAGCTTTCTTT. This translates into CASSSESGTEAFF.

V usage is TRBV4-1 and J usage is TRBJ2-4; D might be TRBD1 (6 bases). Germline assignment: CDR1 MGHRA and CDR2 YSYEKL. The CDR3 is 19 residues long. V lost 4 bases and J lost 1, with 23 bases in between. The CDR3 region is CASSPGGAGTSTAKNIQYF. CDR3 nucleotide sequence: TGCGCCAGCAGCCCAGGTGGTGCAGGGACAAGTACTGCCAAAAACATTCAGTACTTC.

This clone came up a few times. The chain joins TRBV18 to TRBJ2-7; TRBD2 is a possible D gene (5 bases). The CDR3 extends over 13 amino acids. From germline, CDR1 is KGHSH and CDR2 LQKENI. V was cut by 4 bases and J by 5 bases, with 12 bases left in between. CDR3 coding DNA: TGTGCCAGCTCACTCGGGAATTCAAACGAGCAGTACTTC. Its translation: CASSLGNSNEQYF. The whole variable domain, remainder taken from reference TRBV18 and TRBJ2-7, is NAGVMQNPRHLVRRRGQEARLRCSPMKGHSHVYWYRQLPEEGLKFMVYLQKENIIDESGMPKERFSAEFPKEGPSILRIQQVVRGDSAAYFCASSLGNSNEQYFGPGTRLTVT.

V is TRBV18 and J is TRBJ1-1; D may be TRBD1 (6 bases). Trimming removed 6 bases at V and 5 bases at J, with 13 bases between. In germline, CDR1 is KGHSH, CDR2 LQKENI. This CDR3 spans 13 amino acids. The CDR3 DNA is TGTGCCAGCTCTCAGGGGTTAGGGACTGAAGCTTTCTTT. Protein sequence: CASSQGLGTEAFF. Filled out from reference TRBV18 and TRBJ1-1, the complete variable domain reads NAGVMQNPRHLVRRRGQEARLRCSPMKGHSHVYWYRQLPEEGLKFMVYLQKENIIDESGMPKERFSAEFPKEGPSILRIQQVVRGDSAAYFCASSQGLGTEAFFGQGTRLTVV.

The chain recombines TRBV7-2 with TRBJ1-6; tentatively, D is TRBD1 (6 bases). The CDR3 length is 15 residues. CDR1 and CDR2 (germline): SGHTA, FQGNSA. V was pared by 7 bases and J by 10 bases, with 20 bases between. CDR3 DNA: TGTGCCAGCACCCGTAGGGAGGGACAAGGCTCACCCCTCCACTTT. This gives the protein CASTRREGQGSPLHF.

This clone was observed a handful of times. The chain recombines TRBV5-1 with TRBJ1-2; D is perhaps TRBD1 (5 bases). CDR1 and CDR2 (germline): SGHRS, YFSETQ. With 3 bases removed from V and 0 bases from J, the gap between germline ends came to 15 bases. The CDR3 runs to 16 residues. CDR3 loop: CASSSRGSGANYGYTF. The CDR3 nucleotides are TGCGCCAGCAGCTCTCGAGGGTCGGGGGCTAACTATGGCTACACCTTC.

The genes are TRBV7-8 and TRBJ2-3, with 8 nucleotides matching TRBD2. Per germline, CDR1 SGHVS and CDR2 FQNEAQ. J gave up 3 bases and V 2 bases, and 16 bases lay outside the gene matches. The CDR3 spans 19 residues. CDR3 sequence: CASSLILPAGDLRTDTQYF. The CDR3 DNA sequence: TGTGCCAGCAGCTTAATCTTACCAGCGGGGGATCTTCGTACAGATACGCAGTATTTT.

The chain has TRBV5-1 and TRBJ2-7, with 8 bases matching TRBD1. The CDR3 is 14 residues long. Trimming took 4 bases from V and 2 from J; bases not matched to a gene: 5. CDR1 SGHRS and CDR2 YFSETQ come from the germline V gene. The CDR3 sequence is CASSRDRRTYEQYF. CDR3 bases: TGCGCCAGCAGCCGGGACAGGAGAACCTACGAGCAGTACTTC. The full variable domain, with the rest looked up from reference TRBV5-1 and TRBJ2-7, is KAGVTQTPRYLIKTRGQQVTLSCSPISGHRSVSWYQQTPGQGLQFLFEYFSETQRNKGNFPGRFSGRQFSNSRSEMNVSTLELGDSALYLCASSRDRRTYEQYFGPGTRLTVT.

The gene calls are TRBV28 and TRBJ1-5, with TRBD1 matching 9 bases. The ends lost 6 bases at V and 6 bases at J; junction bases unmatched: 12. The CDR3 sequence is 16 residues long. The V gene's germline CDR1 is MDHEN and CDR2 SYDVKM. The CDR3, as DNA: TGTGCCAGCAGCCTTCCGGGACAGGGTCGAAGTCAGCCCCAGCATTTT. Encoded protein: CASSLPGQGRSQPQHF.

This chain uses TRBV4-1 with TRBJ1-5; no definite D call. V was shortened by 0 bases and J by 3 bases, with 9 bases between the two germline ends. CDR1 is MGHRA and CDR2 is YSYEKL in the germline V gene. There are 15 residues in the CDR3. The CDR3 coding sequence is TGCGCCAGCAGCCAAGACGAGGACTCCAATCAGCCCCAGCATTTT. This codes for CASSQDEDSNQPQHF.

V and J are TRBV19 and TRBJ1-5; a weak D match, TRBD1 (5 bases). V was pared by 8 bases and J by 4 bases, with 12 bases between. Germline lookup yields CDR1 LNHDA and CDR2 SQIVND (reference sequence). The CDR3 has 13 amino acids. Here the CDR3 reads CASSDSSNQPQHF. The CDR3 DNA reads as TGTGCCAGTTCTGACAGTTCAAATCAGCCCCAGCATTTT.

The chain links TRBV9 to TRBJ1-1, with D possibly TRBD1 on 5 matching bases. The CDR3 covers 16 residues. Germline V gene sequence: CDR1 SGDLS, CDR2 YYNGEE. The V and J ends lost 0 bases and 0 bases respectively, with 12 bases between them. The CDR3 DNA reads TGTGCCAGCAGCGTAGTAGCAGGGTTTATGAACACTGAAGCTTTCTTT. Amino acid sequence: CASSVVAGFMNTEAFF.

V usage is TRBV28 and J usage is TRBJ2-1, with D possibly matching TRBD1 (6 bases). Trimming took off 7 bases at V and 8 bases at J, with 15 bases between the two ends. Germline values: CDR1 MDHEN, CDR2 SYDVKM. The CDR3 totals 13 residues. The CDR3 region is CASTLGAWDEQFF. CDR3 nucleotides: TGTGCCAGCACCCTGGGGGCGTGGGATGAGCAGTTCTTC.

The chain carries TRBV6-5 and TRBJ1-6, with D unclear. Germline CDR1 and CDR2: MNHEY and SVGAGI. The length of the CDR3 is 11 residues. Trimming stripped 8 bases from V and 9 bases from J, with 8 bases between. The CDR3 region is CASGPSSPLHF. The CDR3 nucleotides are TGTGCCAGCGGGCCCAGTTCACCCCTCCACTTT.

The chain carries TRBV19 and TRBJ1-5, with D unclear. Germline CDR1 and CDR2: LNHDA and SQIVND (reference sequence). The length of the CDR3 is 14 residues. Trimming pared 1 base from V and 9 bases from J, leaving 13 bases between. The CDR3 nucleotides read TGTGCCAGTAGTATAGTCCGGGCACGGGGGCCCCAGCATTTT. This codes for CASSIVRARGPQHF.

The gene calls are TRBV6-6 and TRBJ2-2, with 11 bases fitting TRBD2. CDR3 length: 15 amino acids. The germline CDR1 and CDR2 sequences are MNHNY and SVGAGI (reference sequence). After removal of 5 bases from V and 6 bases from J, the junction contained 5 bases not matched to a gene. For the CDR3, the DNA is TGTGCCAGCAGTCCTAGCGGGGGGCGGCCCGGGGAGCTGTTTTTT. Protein product: CASSPSGGRPGELFF.

The chain carries TRBV7-9 and TRBJ2-5; 10 nucleotides agree with TRBD2. J lost 13 bases, V lost 4 bases, and 12 bases had no gene match. Germline V gene sequence: CDR1 SEHNR, CDR2 FQNEAQ (reference sequence). The CDR3 contains 14 residues. The CDR3 coding sequence is TGTGCCAGCAGCTCCCTACTAGCGGGGCCGGGGCCGTACTTC. Protein: CASSSLLAGPGPYF.

The rearrangement links TRBV6-6 to TRBJ2-1; 7 bases match TRBD2. V shed 6 bases, J shed 6 bases, and the junction held 11 bases outside the gene matches. The germline V gene encodes CDR1 MNHNY and CDR2 SVGAGI (reference sequence). There are 15 residues in the CDR3. As DNA, the CDR3 is TGTGCCAGCAGGGAAACGGGGGGTCGGGGCAATGAGCAGTTCTTC. Encoded protein: CASRETGGRGNEQFF.

The rearrangement links TRBV30 to TRBJ1-2, with no clear D. This CDR3 has 13 residues. Germline CDR1 reads GTSNPN; CDR2 reads SVGIG (reference sequence). V lost 0 bases, J lost 8 bases, and 13 bases lay in between. The CDR3 reads CAWSVYAGGGYTF. The CDR3 nucleotides read TGTGCCTGGAGTGTATATGCGGGCGGGGGCTACACCTTC.